These 12 T cell receptor beta chains share one sample of origin, sequenced in a study of cytotoxic CD8 clonotypes in ibrutinib-treated CLL. Here immunoSEQ multiplex PCR was the method, and the copy in TCRdb shows in-frame clones only, minus some. The sample yields tens of thousands of clones, around 83% seen once. This specimen was PBMCs, taken before ibrutinib treatment. These TCRs come from a human donor with chronic lymphocytic leukemia.

The V and J genes are TRBV7-9 and TRBJ2-2, with 14 positions matching TRBD2. Trimming at V came to 5 bases and at J to 5 bases, leaving 4 bases not matched to a gene. Germline V gives CDR1 SEHNR, CDR2 FQNEAQ (reference sequence). The CDR3 runs 16 residues. The CDR3 DNA follows: TGTGCCAGCAGCGGGACTAGCGGGAGTTATACCGGGGAGCTGTTTTTT. Translating it yields CASSGTSGSYTGELFF.

Remarks on this clone: The same CDR3 is also encoded by other DNA sequences in this sample. The rearrangement uses TRBV6-5 and TRBJ2-7; 9 bases fit TRBD1. This CDR3 region has 15 residues. Germline assignment: CDR1 MNHEY and CDR2 SVGAGI. The junction had 5 bases not matched to a gene; V was cut back by 4 bases and J by 1 base. The CDR3 region is CASSSTTGGSYEQYF. The CDR3 DNA reads as TGTGCCAGCAGTTCCACGACAGGGGGGTCCTACGAGCAGTACTTC.

The chain recombines TRBV5-3 with TRBJ1-5, with unresolved D. TRBV5-3 is filed as an ORF, its function uncertain. Trimming stripped 1 base from V and 7 bases from J, with 15 bases between. This CDR3 has 15 amino acids. The CDR3 here is CARSLSHSQWQPQHF. For the CDR3, the DNA is TGTGCCAGAAGCTTGTCGCACTCCCAATGGCAGCCCCAGCATTTT.

The CDR3 is CASSYRGGRDIQYF. CDR3 nucleotide sequence: TGTGCCAGCAGCTACAGGGGCGGGAGGGACATTCAGTACTTC. The chain carries TRBV6-5 and TRBJ2-4, with 9 nucleotides matching TRBD2. CDR1 MNHEY and CDR2 SVGAGI come from the germline V gene. CDR3 length: 14 residues. With 6 bases clipped from V and 8 bases from J, the junction kept 8 bases outside the gene matches.

A single count supports this clone. The rearrangement joins TRBV7-2 to TRBJ2-7, with a weak D call TRBD1 (6 bases). Trimming took off 5 bases at V and 0 bases at J, with 11 bases between the two ends. The CDR3 has 14 residues. CDR1 is SGHTA and CDR2 is FQGNSA in the germline V gene. This CDR3 is CASSEDSNSYEQYF. The CDR3 nucleotides read TGTGCCAGCAGCGAGGACAGCAACTCCTACGAGCAGTACTTC.

This clone has just a few counts. The chain employs TRBV29-1 and TRBJ1-3; D is unclear. The CDR3 covers 13 residues. Trimming removed 5 bases from V and 0 bases from J, with 8 bases in between. The germline CDR1 and CDR2 sequences are SQVTM and ANQGSEA. The CDR3 DNA sequence: TGCAGCGTTTCCGAGAGCTCTGGAAACACCATATATTTT. Translation: CSVSESSGNTIYF.

The rearrangement uses TRBV6-5 and TRBJ2-7; 7 nucleotides match TRBD2. The CDR3 spans 14 residues. V was clipped by 2 bases and J by 2 bases; unmatched bases: 3. Germline V CDR1 and CDR2: MNHEY, SVGAGI. The CDR3 is CASSYNRGAYEQYF. DNA for the CDR3: TGTGCCAGCAGTTACAATCGGGGGGCCTACGAGCAGTACTTC.

The J gene is TRBJ2-2, the V gene TRBV5-1; TRBD2 matches 10 bases. Trimming took 0 bases from V and 6 from J; bases not matched to a gene: 11. Germline-derived CDR1 and CDR2 are SGHRS and YFSETQ. The CDR3 is 18 residues long. Here the CDR3 reads CASSLAGIVGTSAGELFF. CDR3 bases: TGCGCCAGCAGCTTGGCGGGCATTGTGGGGACTAGCGCCGGGGAGCTGTTTTTT.

This clone appeared once. The chain employs TRBV7-2 and TRBJ2-7; D perhaps matches TRBD2 (6 bases). CDR3 size: 18 residues. The V end lost 2 bases, the J end lost 0 bases, and 20 bases lay between the germline ends. CDR1 is SGHTA, CDR2 FQGNSA, per germline. The CDR3 spells CASSLRQPSDHGSYEQYF. The CDR3 DNA follows: TGTGCCAGCAGCTTAAGGCAGCCTAGCGACCATGGCTCCTACGAGCAGTACTTC.

The V call is TRBV4-1, the J call TRBJ2-5; unclear D gene. The CDR3 has 14 residues. The V end was cut by 3 bases, the J end by 2 bases, with 10 bases between. Germline V lookup: CDR1 MGHRA, CDR2 YSYEKL. CDR3 amino acids: CASSQFSEQETQYF. The CDR3 bases are TGCGCCAGCAGCCAGTTCTCTGAACAAGAGACCCAGTACTTC.

The chain couples TRBV5-4 to TRBJ2-1; unclear D gene. Per the germline V gene, CDR1 is SGHNT and CDR2 is YYREEE (reference sequence). The V gene lost 0 bases and the J gene lost 2 bases, with 9 bases spanning the gap. The CDR3 is 15 residues long. The CDR3 region has the DNA TGTGCCAGCAGCTTGGCCCCGGCCGCCTACAATGAGCAGTTCTTC. Translating gives CASSLAPAAYNEQFF.

This rearrangement joins TRBV7-9 to TRBJ1-4, with 8 bases lining up with TRBD1. The germline CDR1 and CDR2 sequences are SEHNR and FQNEAQ (reference sequence). J lost 0 bases, V lost 4 bases, and 4 bases had no gene match. The CDR3 sequence is 16 residues long. CDR3 coding DNA: TGTGCCAGCAGCTCCGGGACAGGAGCAACTAATGAAAAACTGTTTTTT. Protein sequence: CASSSGTGATNEKLFF. The variable domain in full, with the rest retrieved from reference TRBV7-9 and TRBJ1-4, is DTGVSQNPRHKITKRGQNVTFRCDPISEHNRLYWYRQTLGQGPEFLTYFQNEAQLEKSRLLSDRFSAERPKGSFSTLEIQRTEQGDSAMYLCASSSGTGATNEKLFFGSGTQLSVL.